This entry lists 14 T cell receptor beta chains sequenced from one sample in a study of T cell responses to AZD1222 COVID-19 vaccine. The protocol was immunoSEQ multiplex PCR, while the TCRdb copy is restricted to in-frame clones and leaves out a portion. The sample holds about 180,000 clones, around 90% seen once. The material sequenced was peripheral blood, taken on day 0 of AZD1222 vaccination. These receptors were taken from an adult in good health.

The V gene is TRBV12-3 or TRBV12-4, the J gene TRBJ1-5, with no clear D. With 6 bases removed from V and 1 base from J, the gap between germline ends came to 4 bases. The CDR3 has 12 residues. Here the CDR3 reads CASSRSNQPQHF. For the CDR3, the DNA is TGTGCCAGCAGCAGAAGCAATCAGCCCCAGCATTTT.

This clone was seen just once. The V gene is TRBV25-1, the J gene TRBJ1-1, with D unclear. The germline gives CDR1 MGHDK, CDR2 SYGVNS. Between the trimmed V and J ends, which lost 5 bases and 8 bases, there was a span of 12 bases. This CDR3 contains 12 residues. CDR3 DNA: TGTGCCAGCAGTACCTCACCCCGGGAAGCTTTCTTT. Residues: CASSTSPREAFF.

The chain employs TRBV27 and TRBJ2-1, with 9 nucleotides matching TRBD1. With 0 bases clipped from V and 6 bases from J, the junction kept 12 bases outside the gene matches. The CDR3 contains 18 residues. Germline V CDR1 and CDR2: MNHEY, SMNVEV (reference sequence). The CDR3 DNA is TGTGCCAGCAGTTTATCGCCCCAAACAGGGGGCCGCGGCAATGAGCAGTTCTTC. It yields the protein CASSLSPQTGGRGNEQFF.

The chain has TRBV12-5 and TRBJ2-3; no clear D. The CDR3 sequence is 14 residues long. The V gene's germline CDR1 is LGHNT and CDR2 FRNRAP. The germline V and J ends were trimmed by 1 base and 2 bases, with 7 bases remaining between them. In DNA, the CDR3 is TGTGCTAGTGGTTTGGGGCAGCTCACAGATACGCAGTATTTT. Residues: CASGLGQLTDTQYF.

This chain joins TRBV19 and TRBJ1-2, with D uncertain. Germline-derived CDR1 and CDR2 are LNHDA and SQIVND (reference sequence). Trimming pared 3 bases from V and 6 bases from J, leaving 14 bases between. The CDR3 has 14 residues. CDR3 DNA sequence: TGTGCCAGTAGTATTAGTTCGGGGTCGGATGGCTACACCTTC. Protein product: CASSISSGSDGYTF.

This sequence joins TRBV6-6 and TRBJ2-3; D remains unclear. Trimming cost V 8 bases and J 2 bases, with 20 bases left between them. CDR1 is MNHNY, CDR2 SVGAGI, per germline (reference sequence). The length of the CDR3 is 16 residues. The CDR3 nucleotides read TGTGCCAGCGGTTTTAGTAAAACACCCTTCACAGATACGCAGTATTTT. This codes for CASGFSKTPFTDTQYF.

This chain connects TRBV3-1 (or the pseudogene TRBV3-2) to TRBJ1-5; D is unresolved. Germline V lookup: CDR1 LGHDT, CDR2 YNNKEL (reference sequence). The V gene lost 1 base and the J gene lost 0 bases, with 16 bases spanning the gap. CDR3 size: 18 residues. CDR3 protein: CASSQGIGGSHSNQPQHF. The CDR3 DNA is TGTGCCAGCAGCCAAGGGATAGGAGGCAGCCATAGCAATCAGCCCCAGCATTTT.

The rearrangement uses TRBV6-5 and TRBJ2-2, with D hard to call. Trimming left V 4 bases short and J 6 bases short, with 12 bases between. Germline V gives CDR1 MNHEY, CDR2 SVGAGI. This CDR3 is built from 14 residues. CDR3 coding DNA: TGTGCCAGCAGTTCCGACTTTGGAGCCGGGGAGCTGTTTTTT. Its translation is CASSSDFGAGELFF.

The CDR3: CASSPAGGGYNEQFF. The CDR3 region has the DNA TGTGCCAGCAGCCCGGCGGGAGGAGGCTACAATGAGCAGTTCTTC. V and J are TRBV5-4 and TRBJ2-1; 8 bases map to TRBD2. The CDR3 is 15 amino acids. Germline V gives CDR1 SGHNT, CDR2 YYREEE (reference sequence). V was clipped by 4 bases and J by 3 bases; unmatched bases: 6.

The count of this clone is one. The chain uses TRBV5-1 and TRBJ1-2; D call uncertain. Trimming left V 4 bases short and J 7 bases short, with 14 bases between. The CDR3 spans 13 residues. CDR1 SGHRS and CDR2 YFSETQ come from the germline V gene. The CDR3 DNA is TGCGCCAGCAGCACGGGGAGGGCGAGTGGCTACACCTTC. This sequence encodes CASSTGRASGYTF.

In this sample, this clone turned up once. This rearrangement joins TRBV2 to TRBJ1-6; D is unresolved. Germline CDR1 and CDR2: SNHLY and FYNNEI. This CDR3 comprises 13 residues. The V gene lost 4 bases and the J gene lost 5 bases, with 6 bases spanning the gap. The CDR3 region has the DNA TGTGCCAGCAGTGGAAGTGATAATTCACCCCTCCACTTT. This gives the protein CASSGSDNSPLHF.

V usage is TRBV7-2 and J usage is TRBJ1-5, with D uncertain. The CDR3 is 15 residues long. Germline-derived CDR1 and CDR2 are SGHTA and FQGNSA. V was clipped by 1 base and J by 0 bases, with 7 bases between them. The CDR3 loop reads CASSLGADSNQPQHF. Written as DNA, the CDR3 is TGTGCCAGCAGCTTAGGGGCAGATAGCAATCAGCCCCAGCATTTT.

The chain employs TRBV6-5 and TRBJ2-2; D is undetermined. CDR1 and CDR2 (germline): MNHEY, SVGAGI. V gave up 2 bases and J gave up 3 bases, with 7 bases separating them. The CDR3 is 14 residues long. CDR3 DNA: TGTGCCAGCAGTTACGGCATATACACCGGGGAGCTGTTTTTT. Residues: CASSYGIYTGELFF.

The chain has TRBV3-1 (or the pseudogene TRBV3-2) and TRBJ1-2; unclear D gene. Germline-derived CDR1 and CDR2 are LGHDT and YNNKEL (reference sequence). This CDR3 has 12 residues. With 1 base removed from V and 5 bases from J, the gap between germline ends came to 5 bases. DNA for the CDR3: TGTGCCAGCAGCCAAGGGGTTTATGGCTACACCTTC. As protein: CASSQGVYGYTF.